This T cell receptor beta chain was recovered during a study of blood T cell repertoires in COVID-19. Study context: Samples taken during acute and convalescent COVID-19 were collected in the United States, Italy and Spain.

The CDR3 length is 14 residues. V was pared by 4 bases and J by 2 bases, with 11 bases between. Germline-derived CDR1 and CDR2 are MDHEN and SYDVKM. Sequencing was performed with immunoSEQ multiplex PCR; in TCRdb, only in-frame clones are kept and a portion is missing. The sample shows approximately 440,000 clones, 88% of them seen only once. The sequenced sample consisted of peripheral blood. The V gene is TRBV28, the J gene TRBJ1-1; D possibly corresponds to TRBD1 (5 bases). The clonotype comes from a woman in her forties or fifties with COVID-19, enrolled during active disease. The CDR3 reads CASSSPGENTEAFF. For the CDR3, the DNA is TGTGCCAGCAGTTCCCCGGGGGAAAACACTGAAGCTTTCTTT.